These 2 T cell receptor beta chains share one sample of origin, sequenced in a study of T cells in women clearing cervical HPV infection. Repertoires were generated with immunoSEQ multiplex PCR, while TCRdb's copy carries only in-frame clones and drops some. Here the sample table reports about 34,000 clones. The specimen sequenced was blood buffy coat. The receptor source for this set is a woman between 18 and 75 years old with a cervical HPV16 infection that either progressed to CIN3+ or cleared (not recorded which).

On this clone: The CDR3 goes on 3 residues after the read ends, and that part is filled in from the germline J gene. This sequence joins TRBV7-3 and TRBJ2-3; TRBD1 matches 8 bases. The germline V gene encodes CDR1 SGHTA and CDR2 FQGTGA. The CDR3 has 14 amino acids. The CDR3 sequence is CASSSGTGGETQYF. The CDR3 bases that were read are TGTGCCAGCAGCTCCGGGACAGGAGGGGAGACG.

Turning to this clone: The observed sequence ends 3 residues before the CDR3 terminus, with the missing tail filled in from the germline J gene. The chain joins TRBV20-1 to TRBJ2-7, with TRBD2 matching over 11 bases. The junction had 6 bases not matched to a gene; V was cut back by 2 bases and J by 3 bases. This CDR3 is 15 amino acids long. Germline V lookup: CDR1 DFQATT, CDR2 SNEGSKA (reference sequence). This CDR3 is CSARSTSGSLYEQYF. CDR3 bases read: TGCAGTGCTAGATCCACTAGCGGGAGCCTCTACGAG.